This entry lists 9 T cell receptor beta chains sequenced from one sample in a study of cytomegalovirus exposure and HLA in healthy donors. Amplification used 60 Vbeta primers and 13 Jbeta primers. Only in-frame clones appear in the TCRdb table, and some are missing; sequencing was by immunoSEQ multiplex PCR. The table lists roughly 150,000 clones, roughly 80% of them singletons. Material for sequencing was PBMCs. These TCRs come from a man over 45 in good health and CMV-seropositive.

The CDR3 spells CTSSQAGEGQGISGTEAFF. CDR3 DNA sequence: TGCACCAGCAGCCAAGCCGGAGAAGGACAGGGAATATCGGGCACTGAAGCTTTCTTT. V and J are TRBV1 and TRBJ1-1; the D call of TRBD1 is as the table states it, not checked on the DNA. TRBV1 is a listed pseudogene. The CDR3 spans 19 residues.

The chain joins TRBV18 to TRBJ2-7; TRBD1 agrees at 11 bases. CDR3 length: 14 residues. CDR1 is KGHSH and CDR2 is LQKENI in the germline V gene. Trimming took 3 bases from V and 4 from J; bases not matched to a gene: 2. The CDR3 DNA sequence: TGTGCCAGCTCACCCGGGACAGGGGGGTACGAGCAGTACTTC. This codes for CASSPGTGGYEQYF.

In nucleotides, the CDR3 is TGTGCCAGCAGCCTCAGTTTGGGACTTTACAATGAGCAGTTCTTC. Protein: CASSLSLGLYNEQFF. The chain combines TRBV7-8 with TRBJ2-1; TRBD2 might be the D (6 bases). Germline V CDR1 and CDR2: SGHVS, FQNEAQ. Trimming cost V 5 bases and J 4 bases, with 15 bases left between them. The CDR3 is 15 residues long.

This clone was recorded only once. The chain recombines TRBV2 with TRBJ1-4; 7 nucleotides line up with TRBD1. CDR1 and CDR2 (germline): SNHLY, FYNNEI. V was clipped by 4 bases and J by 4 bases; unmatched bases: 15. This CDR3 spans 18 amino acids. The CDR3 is CASSAVGGAGRRNEKLFF. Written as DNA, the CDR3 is TGTGCCAGCAGTGCGGTAGGGGGCGCGGGTCGCCGTAATGAAAAACTGTTTTTT. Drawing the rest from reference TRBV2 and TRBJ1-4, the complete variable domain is EPEVTQTPSHQVTQMGQEVILRCVPISNHLYFYWYRQILGQKVEFLVSFYNNEISEKSEIFDDQFSVERPDGSNFTLKIRSTKLEDSAMYFCASSAVGGAGRRNEKLFFGSGTQLSVL.

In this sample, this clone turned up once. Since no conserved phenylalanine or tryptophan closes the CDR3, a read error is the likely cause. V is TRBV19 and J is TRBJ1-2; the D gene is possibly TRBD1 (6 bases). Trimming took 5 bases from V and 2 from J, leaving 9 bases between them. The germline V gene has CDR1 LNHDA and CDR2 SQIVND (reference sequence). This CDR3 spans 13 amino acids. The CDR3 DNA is TGTGCCAGTAGTGTCGACAGGAACTATGGCTACACCCTC. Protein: CASSVDRNYGYTL.

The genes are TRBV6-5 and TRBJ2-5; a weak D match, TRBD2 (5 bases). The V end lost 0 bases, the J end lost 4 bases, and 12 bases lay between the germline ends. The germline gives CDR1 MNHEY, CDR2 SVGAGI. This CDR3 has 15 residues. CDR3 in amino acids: CASSYSLRGVETQYF. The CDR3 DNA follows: TGTGCCAGCAGTTACTCGTTACGGGGAGTAGAGACCCAGTACTTC.

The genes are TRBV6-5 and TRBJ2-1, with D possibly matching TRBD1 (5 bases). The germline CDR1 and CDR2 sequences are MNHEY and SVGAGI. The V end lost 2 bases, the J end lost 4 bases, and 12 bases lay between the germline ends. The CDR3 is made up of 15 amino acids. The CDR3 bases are TGTGCCAGCAGTTACGGACAAAACTCGTACAATGAGCAGTTCTTC. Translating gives CASSYGQNSYNEQFF.

The CDR3 is CASSRPGTEYEQYF. Here the CDR3 DNA reads TGCGCCAGCAGCCGACCCGGGACAGAGTACGAGCAGTACTTC. V usage is TRBV4-1 and J usage is TRBJ2-7; TRBD1 agrees at 7 bases. The CDR3 is made up of 14 amino acids. V shed 4 bases, J shed 4 bases, and the junction held 7 bases outside the gene matches. The germline V gene encodes CDR1 MGHRA and CDR2 YSYEKL.

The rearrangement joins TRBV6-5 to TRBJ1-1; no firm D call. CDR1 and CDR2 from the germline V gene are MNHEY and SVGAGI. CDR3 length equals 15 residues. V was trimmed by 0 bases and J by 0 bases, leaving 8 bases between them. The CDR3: CASSYSGIMNTEAFF. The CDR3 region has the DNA TGTGCCAGCAGTTACTCCGGGATAATGAACACTGAAGCTTTCTTT.